The 32 T cell receptor beta chains presented below share a single source sample, sequenced in a study of shared clonotypes between healthy human individuals. Sequencing used immunoSEQ multiplex PCR; TCRdb keeps in-frame clones, though not all of them. The sample has about 480,000 clones; 75% to 80% are singletons. Sequences were obtained from PBMCs. The source of these receptors is a woman in her thirties or forties in good health. Some clones in this sample may be carry-over from other donors' samples.

This clone appeared a few times. The rearrangement joins TRBV28 to TRBJ1-3; D is ambiguous. Trimming stripped 5 bases from V and 0 bases from J, with 17 bases between. Germline V lookup: CDR1 MDHEN, CDR2 SYDVKM. CDR3 length: 17 amino acids. CDR3 protein: CASSVRRLLDSGNTIYF. DNA of the CDR3: TGTGCCAGCAGTGTACGGCGATTGCTAGACTCTGGAAACACCATATATTTT.

The chain has TRBV6-1 and TRBJ2-7; TRBD2 aligns across 7 bases. The CDR3 covers 14 residues. Germline-derived CDR1 and CDR2 are MNHNS and SASEGT. Losses at the gene ends were 5 bases for V and 10 bases for J; bases not matched to a gene: 14. CDR3 amino acids: CASSPGGSDDSQYF. The CDR3 nucleotides read TGTGCCAGCAGTCCGGGGGGTAGCGACGATTCCCAGTACTTC.

The chain recombines TRBV28 with TRBJ1-2; TRBD1 matches 7 bases. V lost 6 bases to trimming and J lost 4 bases; unmatched junction nucleotides: 2. This CDR3 is built from 12 residues. Germline V gives CDR1 MDHEN, CDR2 SYDVKM. The CDR3, as DNA: TGTGCCAGCAGCGGGACAGTCTATGGCTACACCTTC. This encodes CASSGTVYGYTF.

This chain connects TRBV7-8 to TRBJ2-1, with unresolved D. V was clipped by 1 base and J by 5 bases, with 0 bases between them. The CDR3 has 11 amino acids. Per germline, CDR1 SGHVS and CDR2 FQNEAQ. The CDR3 is CASSLDNEQFF. CDR3 nucleotide sequence: TGTGCCAGCAGCTTAGACAATGAGCAGTTCTTC.

The chain uses TRBV10-3 and TRBJ2-2, with 8 bases that match TRBD2. J was trimmed by 2 bases and V by 10 bases; bases with no gene match: 6. This CDR3 is built from 14 residues. The germline CDR1 and CDR2 sequences are ENHRY and SYGVKD. DNA of the CDR3: TGTGCCACTGGCGGACTAGCCAACACCGGGGAGCTGTTTTTT. It translates to CATGGLANTGELFF.

V gene TRBV9 combines with J gene TRBJ2-4, with 11 bases lining up with TRBD2. The CDR3 is 14 amino acids. Trimming cost V 4 bases and J 7 bases; bases outside gene matches: 4. Germline V gene data show CDR1 as SGDLS and CDR2 as YYNGEE. CDR3 in amino acids: CASSILAGDNIQYF. DNA of the CDR3: TGTGCCAGCAGCATACTAGCGGGAGATAACATTCAGTACTTC.

This clone has only a few counts. J is TRBJ2-3 and V is TRBV6-6; the match to TRBD2 covers 10 bases. The V gene end was trimmed by 3 bases and the J gene end by 4 bases; junction bases not matched to a gene: 7. Germline CDR1 and CDR2: MNHNY and SVGAGI (reference sequence). The CDR3 totals 16 residues. CDR3 DNA: TGTGCCAGCAGTTATGGGCTAGCGGGAGCTTCAGATACGCAGTATTTT. Its translation is CASSYGLAGASDTQYF.

This clone has just a few counts. Other DNA sequences within the sample encode an identical CDR3. The J gene is TRBJ2-3, the V gene TRBV7-9, with TRBD2 as a possible D gene (6 bases). There are 14 residues in the CDR3. V gave up 3 bases and J gave up 0 bases, with 7 bases separating them. CDR1 is SEHNR, CDR2 FQNEAQ, per germline (reference sequence). The CDR3 DNA follows: TGTGCCAGCAGCTTGGGGAGGAGCACAGATACGCAGTATTTT. Protein: CASSLGRSTDTQYF.

This clone was seen a handful of times. The rearrangement links TRBV29-1 to TRBJ1-1, with TRBD1 identical over 7 bases. CDR3 length: 13 amino acids. Looked up from germline, CDR1 is SQVTM and CDR2 is ANQGSEA. Trimming took 7 bases from V and 5 from J; bases not matched to a gene: 10. This CDR3 reads CSGGGQAKTEAFF. The CDR3 nucleotides read TGCAGCGGAGGGGGCCAGGCCAAAACTGAAGCTTTCTTT.

In this sample, this clone turned up a few times. The DNA of the CDR3 is TGTGCCAGCAGTCCATCCTTTGGGATCGCTGAAGCTTTCTTT. This encodes CASSPSFGIAEAFF. This chain links TRBV6-5 with TRBJ1-1; D unresolved. Trimming removed 5 bases at V and 6 bases at J, with 16 bases between. CDR3 length: 14 amino acids. Germline V gene sequence: CDR1 MNHEY, CDR2 SVGAGI.

This chain joins TRBV6-5 and TRBJ1-1; 9 bases align to TRBD1. This CDR3 has 15 residues. CDR1 and CDR2 (germline): MNHEY, SVGAGI. The V and J ends lost 8 bases and 0 bases, in that order; junction bases with no gene match: 7. In nucleotides, the CDR3 is TGTGCCAGCGCTACCGGGACAGGGATGAACACTGAAGCTTTCTTT. It specifies CASATGTGMNTEAFF.

The chain uses TRBV30 and TRBJ1-1, with D perhaps matching TRBD1 (5 bases). The CDR3 is made up of 13 amino acids. Germline V gene lookup returns CDR1 GTSNPN and CDR2 SVGIG (reference sequence). V lost 3 bases and J 1 base, leaving 9 bases between the germline ends. The CDR3, as DNA: TGTGCCTGGAGCACCACAGGGAACACTGAAGCTTTCTTT. This gives the protein CAWSTTGNTEAFF.

This clone was observed a single time. A read error is the likely source, as a far larger clone sits one nucleotide away. The chain employs TRBV10-3 and TRBJ2-7; D unresolved. The CDR3 sequence is 12 residues long. The germline V gene has CDR1 ENHRY and CDR2 SYGVKD. CDR3 in DNA: TGTGCCATCAGTGCCGGATCCTGCGAGCAGTACTTC. Its protein is CAISAGSCEQYF.

The chain uses TRBV6-5 and TRBJ2-1; 11 bases are shared with TRBD2. CDR1 and CDR2 (germline): MNHEY, SVGAGI. The CDR3 is 16 residues long. Germline trimming cut 4 bases from V and 4 bases from J; bases unmatched to any gene: 6. CDR3 bases: TGTGCCAGCAGTTCTCCGGGACTAGCGGTATACAATGAGCAGTTCTTC. It yields the protein CASSSPGLAVYNEQFF.

The chain joins TRBV9 to TRBJ2-5, with no clear D. The germline V gene encodes CDR1 SGDLS and CDR2 YYNGEE. The V and J ends lost 4 bases and 5 bases respectively, with 12 bases between them. The CDR3 extends over 13 amino acids. The CDR3 nucleotides are TGTGCCAGCAGCTTAGGCCAGATGGAGACCCAGTACTTC. This translates into CASSLGQMETQYF.

The chain recombines TRBV7-9 with TRBJ2-1; no clear D gene. Germline-derived CDR1 and CDR2 are SEHNR and FQNEAQ (reference sequence). The germline V and J ends were trimmed by 5 bases and 7 bases, with 18 bases remaining between them. The CDR3 contains 15 residues. The CDR3 sequence: CASSKLVGVGNEQFF. Written as DNA, the CDR3 is TGTGCCAGCAGCAAGCTTGTCGGCGTCGGGAATGAGCAGTTCTTC.

J is TRBJ2-5 and V is TRBV25-1, with no clear D. Trimming removed 3 bases from V and 4 bases from J, with 9 bases in between. The CDR3 length is 13 residues. Germline V CDR1 and CDR2: MGHDK, SYGVNS. The chain's CDR3 is CASSDPPTETQYF. DNA of the CDR3: TGTGCCAGCAGTGACCCCCCTACAGAGACCCAGTACTTC.

This clone showed up just a few times. This chain links TRBV6-1 with TRBJ1-4, with D tentatively TRBD1 (6 bases). The CDR3 has 15 residues. V lost 1 base and J 7 bases, leaving 13 bases between the germline ends. CDR1 and CDR2 (germline): MNHNS, SASEGT. CDR3 in DNA: TGTGCCAGCAGTGAAGGAACAGGGTCGTTTGAAAAACTGTTTTTT. Its protein product is CASSEGTGSFEKLFF.

The gene calls are TRBV28 and TRBJ2-5; TRBD2 agrees at 8 bases. This CDR3 has 16 residues. Trimming removed 1 base from V and 5 bases from J; junction bases left unmatched: 9. Germline V gives CDR1 MDHEN, CDR2 SYDVKM. CDR3 nucleotides: TGTGCCAGCAGTTTATTGTCTAGCGGGCGGGGGGAGACCCAGTACTTC. This translates into CASSLLSSGRGETQYF.

J is TRBJ2-7 and V is TRBV9; D gene ambiguous. The V gene lost 0 bases and the J gene lost 3 bases, with 10 bases spanning the gap. There are 14 residues in the CDR3. Germline V gene lookup returns CDR1 SGDLS and CDR2 YYNGEE. CDR3 in amino acids: CASSVGVRNYEQYF. The CDR3 bases are TGTGCCAGCAGCGTAGGGGTCAGAAACTACGAGCAGTACTTC. The whole variable domain, remainder taken from reference TRBV9 and TRBJ2-7, is DSGVTQTPKHLITATGQRVTLRCSPRSGDLSVYWYQQSLDQGLQFLIQYYNGEERAKGNILERFSAQQFPDLHSELNLSSLELGDSALYFCASSVGVRNYEQYFGPGTRLTVT.

This chain links TRBV7-3 with TRBJ2-2; 9 bases match TRBD1. V lost 5 bases to trimming and J lost 6 bases; unmatched junction nucleotides: 10. This CDR3 comprises 16 residues. The V gene's germline CDR1 is SGHTA and CDR2 FQGTGA. Here the CDR3 reads CASSPVGTGTAGELFF. CDR3 nucleotides: TGTGCCAGCAGCCCAGTAGGGACAGGGACGGCCGGGGAGCTGTTTTTT.

This chain uses TRBV28 with TRBJ2-3; D might be TRBD2 (5 bases). The CDR3 has 13 amino acids. The germline CDR1 and CDR2 sequences are MDHEN and SYDVKM. V dropped 7 bases and J dropped 2 bases, with 10 bases sitting between them. For the CDR3, the DNA is TGTGCCAGCACCGGGGTGCCCACAGATACGCAGTATTTT. Residues: CASTGVPTDTQYF.

This clone has a single count. CDR3 in amino acids: CASNPSVSETQYF. CDR3 nucleotide sequence: TGCGCCAGCAACCCCAGTGTTTCCGAGACCCAGTACTTC. The chain couples TRBV5-1 to TRBJ2-5; D remains ambiguous. CDR3 length: 13 residues. CDR1 and CDR2 from the germline V gene are SGHRS and YFSETQ. The ends were cut back, 6 bases at V and 5 bases at J, with 14 bases in the middle.

V and J are TRBV28 and TRBJ1-3; D remains ambiguous. Trimming removed 2 bases at V and 8 bases at J, with 4 bases between. CDR3 length: 11 residues. Germline assignment: CDR1 MDHEN and CDR2 SYDVKM. The chain's CDR3 is CASSLADTIYF. In DNA form, the CDR3 reads TGTGCCAGCAGTTTAGCAGACACCATATATTTT.

The sample holds a few counts of this clone. The chain is built from TRBV7-8 and TRBJ1-2; 7 positions agree with TRBD1. Germline assignment: CDR1 SGHVS and CDR2 FQNEAQ. The CDR3 is made up of 14 amino acids. V dropped 5 bases and J dropped 5; count of bases not matched to a gene: 8. For the CDR3, the DNA is TGTGCCAGCAGCCCAAGGGACAGAGCATATGGCTACACCTTC. Protein product: CASSPRDRAYGYTF. The full variable domain, with the rest looked up from reference TRBV7-8 and TRBJ1-2, is GAGVSQSPRYKVAKRGQDVALRCDPISGHVSLFWYQQALGQGPEFLTYFQNEAQLDKSGLPSDRFFAERPEGSVSTLKIQRTQQEDSAVYLCASSPRDRAYGYTFGSGTRLTVV.

This clone appeared once. This sequence joins TRBV6-1 and TRBJ2-1; D not resolved. Germline CDR1 MNHNS, CDR2 SASEGT. The CDR3 runs 11 residues. Deletions cut 4 bases from V and 8 bases from J, with 6 bases between. The CDR3 DNA reads TGTGCCAGCAGTGTGGGCTATGAGCAGTTCTTC. Its protein is CASSVGYEQFF.

This clone appeared a single time. This rearrangement joins TRBV11-2 to TRBJ2-7; 9 bases align to TRBD2. Germline CDR1 is SGHAT and CDR2 is FQNNGV. Germline trimming cut 4 bases from V and 2 bases from J; bases unmatched to any gene: 9. The CDR3 spans 16 residues. In nucleotides, the CDR3 is TGTGCCAGCAGCTCCGTTAGCGGGAGCGGAACCTACGAGCAGTACTTC. Residues: CASSSVSGSGTYEQYF.

V and J are TRBV30 and TRBJ2-7; 8 bases are shared with TRBD2. The junction had 3 bases not matched to a gene; V was cut back by 2 bases and J by 0 bases. Germline CDR1 reads GTSNPN; CDR2 reads SVGIG (reference sequence). This CDR3 has 14 residues. CDR3 sequence reads: CAWSSGLASYEQYF. In DNA form, the CDR3 reads TGTGCCTGGAGTTCAGGACTAGCCTCCTACGAGCAGTACTTC.

In its sample, this clone was seen a few times. The V and J genes are TRBV5-4 and TRBJ2-1; 8 positions match TRBD2. Germline CDR1 SGHNT, CDR2 YYREEE (reference sequence). V gave up 0 bases and J gave up 8 bases; unmatched junction bases: 7. The CDR3 runs to 15 residues. CDR3 nucleotide sequence: TGTGCCAGCAGCTTGGGCGGGACTAGACGGGATGAGCAGTTCTTC. Translation gives CASSLGGTRRDEQFF.

The genes are TRBV7-2 and TRBJ1-2; D call uncertain. With 1 base removed from V and 6 bases from J, the gap between germline ends came to 12 bases. The CDR3 is 14 residues long. Germline V gene sequence: CDR1 SGHTA, CDR2 FQGNSA. DNA for the CDR3: TGTGCCAGCAGCTTAGGATACAAAAGGGATGGCTACACCTTC. It specifies CASSLGYKRDGYTF.

This chain connects TRBV5-6 to TRBJ2-3, with 9 bases identical to TRBD2. The length of the CDR3 is 16 residues. V lost 0 bases and J lost 4; bases outside the gene matches: 6. Germline CDR1 SGHDT, CDR2 YYEEEE. The CDR3 region is CASSLGELAGADTQYF. CDR3 coding DNA: TGTGCCAGCAGCTTGGGTGAACTAGCGGGTGCAGATACGCAGTATTTT.

The rearrangement uses TRBV10-3 and TRBJ2-3, with 11 nucleotides matching TRBD2. This CDR3 has 17 amino acids. The germline V gene has CDR1 ENHRY and CDR2 SYGVKD. The V segment lost 6 bases and the J segment 0 bases; nucleotides outside the gene matches: 8. CDR3 sequence (DNA): TGTGCCATCAGCCCCGGGACTAGCGGTACTAGCACAGATACGCAGTATTTT. This codes for CAISPGTSGTSTDTQYF.